This T cell receptor (beta chain) was found in a study of regulatory T cells in long-lasting Graves disease. The wider study: Less than 3 months of antithyroid drugs had been taken by newly diagnosed Graves' patients. General observations from the study: Persistent disease exhibited a predilection for TRBV28, TRBJ1-2 and TRBJ2-5. Persistent patients shared more public clonotypes (around 2,500) than newly diagnosed patients (966).

CDR3 length: 16 residues. Germline V CDR1 and CDR2: MNHNS, SASEGT. V lost 8 bases and J 0 bases, leaving 17 bases between the germline ends. Construction of the TCR beta libraries employed iRepertoire HTBI primers in conjunction with Arm-PCR of CDR3 regions. One entry per CDR3 protein results from TCRdb running MiXCR on the multiplex PCR reads. Among over 500,000 distinct CDR3 sequences listed, roughly 15% were seen once. The time point here: newly diagnosed GD, antithyroid drugs for less than 3 months. PBMC RNA served as the TCR library source. In this sample, this clonotype turned up a few times. Antigen unknown. These data also featured in a second study, about T cells in Graves' hyperthyroidism and ophthalmopathy. From that second work: An initial round of RT-PCR targeting the TCR CDR3 relied on the HTBI primer set.

Source: peripheral blood mononuclear cells (PBMCs), taken at new diagnosis, from a patient treated with antithyroid drugs. V is TRBV6-1 and J is TRBJ1-3, with D tentatively TRBD1 (6 bases). This receptor was obtained from a woman in her twenties or thirties with Graves disease. CDR3 sequence (DNA): TGTGCCAGCGCTACCGGGGGGGCGAACTCTGGAAACACCATATATTTT. The encoded protein is CASATGGANSGNTIYF.